These 32 T cell receptor beta chains share one sample of origin, sequenced in a study of neurological immune-mediated disorders (dated by TCRdb to about 2019). The intended sense of this specimen's time point label: longitudinal time-point 3. The library relied on 5' RACE. Instrument used: Illumina HiSeq 2500. The raw public reads went through TCRdb reprocessing: fastp at Q25, MiXCR clone calling, in-frame beta chains kept. Each entry is one CDR3 protein sequence, shown with its most common DNA and genes. Present in this sample are 85,000 to 110,000 distinct CDR3 sequences, 11% of which were seen just once. Around 3.1% of the sample lies in the top ten. The specimen was PBMCs. Receptor source: a female donor with HTLV-1-associated myelopathy (HAM/TSP).

This clonotype was detected ten times or more. The V and J genes are TRBV7-2 and TRBJ1-6; D ambiguous. The V and J ends lost 2 bases and 3 bases respectively, with 8 bases between them. The CDR3 runs to 15 residues. Germline-derived CDR1 and CDR2 are SGHTA and FQGNSA. The CDR3 coding sequence is TGTGCCAGCAGCTTACCAACGGTCTATAATTCACCCCTCCACTTT. This sequence encodes CASSLPTVYNSPLHF. The complete variable domain, with remaining parts taken from reference TRBV7-2 and TRBJ1-6, reads GAGVSQSPSNKVTEKGKDVELRCDPISGHTALYWYRQSLGQGLEFLIYFQGNSAPDKSGLPSDRFSAERTGGSVSTLTIQRTQQEDSAVYLCASSLPTVYNSPLHFGNGTRLTVT.

The rearrangement links TRBV6-6 to TRBJ1-1; TRBD1 is a possible D gene (5 bases). The CDR3 has 13 residues. Germline V CDR1 and CDR2: MNHNY, SVGAGI (reference sequence). Trimming left V 2 bases short and J 6 bases short, with 10 bases between. Here the CDR3 DNA reads TGTGCCAGCAGTTACGGGGGAAGGGCTGAAGCTTTCTTT. This codes for CASSYGGRAEAFF.

This clonotype has at least ten counts. V usage is TRBV29-1 and J usage is TRBJ1-2; no reliable D call. The CDR3 is made up of 13 amino acids. Trimming removed 6 bases from V and 4 bases from J, with 15 bases in between. Germline CDR1 SQVTM, CDR2 ANQGSEA. The CDR3 region has the DNA TGCAGCGTGAGCGACCCGGGTCTCTATGGCTACACCTTC. Protein: CSVSDPGLYGYTF.

The chain couples TRBV4-1 to TRBJ1-3; D is possibly TRBD1 (5 bases). Germline CDR1 and CDR2: MGHRA and YSYEKL. This CDR3 is 15 amino acids long. Trimming removed 6 bases at V and 0 bases at J, with 12 bases between. The CDR3 nucleotides are TGCGCCAGCAGTCTCAGGGAGAGCTCTGGAAACACCATATATTTT. It yields the protein CASSLRESSGNTIYF.

This clonotype has at least ten counts. The J gene is TRBJ2-7, the V gene TRBV10-2, with 7 bases lining up with TRBD1. Trimming cost V 3 bases and J 1 base; bases outside gene matches: 6. CDR3 size: 15 residues. The germline gives CDR1 WSHSY, CDR2 SAAADI. CDR3 coding DNA: TGCGCCAGCAGTGAAGGACAGGTGAGATCCTACGAGCAGTACTTC. Its protein product is CASSEGQVRSYEQYF.

This clonotype showed up many times. The genes are TRBV7-3 and TRBJ2-1; no clear D gene. Germline V gene sequence: CDR1 SGHTA, CDR2 FQGTGA. The CDR3 spans 14 residues. Trimming left V 3 bases short and J 6 bases short, with 12 bases between. The CDR3 region has the DNA TGTGCCAGCAGCTTGGGCCAGAACTTCAATGAGCAGTTCTTC. This encodes CASSLGQNFNEQFF.

Ten or more counts support this clonotype. The chain joins TRBV29-1 to TRBJ2-3; 10 bases are shared with TRBD2. Looked up from germline, CDR1 is SQVTM and CDR2 is ANQGSEA. Losses at the gene ends were 5 bases for V and 5 bases for J; bases not matched to a gene: 4. The CDR3 has 13 residues. CDR3 in amino acids: CSVKRGGQDTQYF. As DNA, the CDR3 is TGCAGCGTTAAGCGGGGGGGCCAAGATACGCAGTATTTT.

This clonotype appeared many times. The V and J genes are TRBV20-1 and TRBJ2-7, with D unclear. Germline V CDR1 and CDR2: DFQATT, SNEGSKA (reference sequence). The V and J ends lost 5 bases and 3 bases respectively, with 14 bases between them. The CDR3 is 13 residues long. The CDR3 sequence: CSAQVNPYYEQYF. The CDR3 bases are TGCAGTGCTCAGGTTAACCCATACTACGAGCAGTACTTC.

This clonotype was seen many times. This chain links TRBV5-1 with TRBJ1-1, with D perhaps matching TRBD1 (6 bases). This CDR3 contains 14 residues. V was cut by 4 bases and J by 3 bases, with 13 bases left in between. Germline V lookup: CDR1 SGHRS, CDR2 YFSETQ. This CDR3 is CASSDSDRYTEAFF. The DNA of the CDR3 is TGCGCCAGCAGCGACTCCGACAGGTACACTGAAGCTTTCTTT. Complete variable domain (other parts from reference TRBV5-1 and TRBJ1-1): KAGVTQTPRYLIKTRGQQVTLSCSPISGHRSVSWYQQTPGQGLQFLFEYFSETQRNKGNFPGRFSGRQFSNSRSEMNVSTLELGDSALYLCASSDSDRYTEAFFGQGTRLTVV.

Regarding this clonotype: The junction shows a germline mismatch at one end, possibly a read error. The rearrangement links TRBV5-1 to TRBJ2-7; D gene uncertain. This CDR3 has 13 amino acids. CDR1 and CDR2 (germline): SGHRS, YFSETQ. The CDR3 loop is CAISLQPNYEQYF. CDR3 sequence (DNA): TGCGCCATCAGCTTGCAGCCAAACTACGAGCAGTACTTC.

The chain is built from TRBV6-6 and TRBJ1-2, with D unresolved. The length of the CDR3 is 13 residues. In germline, CDR1 is MNHNY, CDR2 SVGAGI (reference sequence). V lost 2 bases and J 4 bases, leaving 8 bases between the germline ends. The CDR3 spells CASSYMQSYGYTF. The CDR3 DNA follows: TGTGCCAGCAGTTACATGCAGAGCTATGGCTACACCTTC.

V is TRBV28 and J is TRBJ1-3, with D unresolved. Germline V gene data show CDR1 as MDHEN and CDR2 as SYDVKM. This CDR3 has 12 amino acids. V was pared by 2 bases and J by 4 bases, with 3 bases between. CDR3 amino acids: CASSLAGNTIYF. CDR3 DNA sequence: TGTGCCAGCAGTTTAGCGGGAAACACCATATATTTT.

This clonotype was recorded many times. V usage is TRBV12-3 or TRBV12-4 and J usage is TRBJ1-2, with 8 bases lining up with TRBD1. The CDR3 runs 14 residues. After removal of 4 bases from V and 1 base from J, the junction contained 2 bases not matched to a gene. The CDR3 reads CASSWTGSNYGYTF. The CDR3 region has the DNA TGTGCCAGCAGTTGGACAGGGAGTAACTATGGCTACACCTTC.

At least ten counts were recorded for this clonotype. The V gene is TRBV20-1, the J gene TRBJ2-5, with D maybe TRBD1 (5 bases). The CDR3 length is 12 residues. Trimming stripped 7 bases from V and 5 bases from J, with 14 bases between. Germline V gene sequence: CDR1 DFQATT, CDR2 SNEGSKA (reference sequence). The CDR3 region is CSGRDSSETQYF. CDR3 nucleotide sequence: TGCAGTGGCAGGGATAGCTCGGAGACCCAGTACTTC.

This clonotype has just a few counts. The J gene is TRBJ2-2, the V gene TRBV9, with no clear D. Between the trimmed V and J ends, which lost 4 bases and 4 bases, there was a span of 11 bases. The CDR3 sequence is 14 residues long. The germline V gene encodes CDR1 SGDLS and CDR2 YYNGEE. The CDR3 protein is CASSLASATGELFF. DNA for the CDR3: TGTGCCAGCAGCCTGGCCTCTGCCACCGGGGAGCTGTTTTTT.

Ten or more counts support this clonotype. The V gene is TRBV7-2, the J gene TRBJ1-6, with 9 bases aligning to TRBD1. The CDR3 sequence is 15 residues long. V lost 3 bases and J lost 6; bases outside the gene matches: 3. The germline CDR1 and CDR2 sequences are SGHTA and FQGNSA. The CDR3 here is CASSLRGQGNSPLHF. DNA for the CDR3: TGTGCCAGCAGCTTGCGGGGACAGGGTAATTCACCCCTCCACTTT. Combining the CDR3 with reference TRBV7-2 and TRBJ1-6 gives the whole variable domain GAGVSQSPSNKVTEKGKDVELRCDPISGHTALYWYRQSLGQGLEFLIYFQGNSAPDKSGLPSDRFSAERTGGSVSTLTIQRTQQEDSAVYLCASSLRGQGNSPLHFGNGTRLTVT.

The table lists this clonotype with many counts. The gene calls are TRBV3-1 and TRBJ2-3; D might be TRBD2 (6 bases). V was pared by 4 bases and J by 0 bases, with 14 bases between. This CDR3 region has 16 residues. Germline V gives CDR1 LGHDT, CDR2 YNNKEL (reference sequence). In nucleotides, the CDR3 is TGTGCCAGCAGCCGGAGGGCTCCCTCTAGCACAGATACGCAGTATTTT. This sequence encodes CASSRRAPSSTDTQYF.

There are many counts of this clonotype. The chain uses TRBV5-1 and TRBJ2-3; D gene ambiguous. CDR3 length: 11 amino acids. Per germline, CDR1 SGHRS and CDR2 YFSETQ. V was trimmed by 8 bases and J by 3 bases, leaving 7 bases between them. CDR3 residues: CASYDTDTQYF. In DNA, the CDR3 is TGCGCCAGTTACGATACAGATACGCAGTATTTT.

The sample holds many counts of this clonotype. The chain combines TRBV4-1 with TRBJ1-2; 8 bases match TRBD1. The CDR3 contains 16 residues. Germline V CDR1 and CDR2: MGHRA, YSYEKL. Trimming took 0 bases from V and 4 from J; bases not matched to a gene: 7. The CDR3 sequence: CASSQDKTGGSYGYTF. The CDR3 bases are TGCGCCAGCAGCCAAGATAAAACAGGGGGTAGCTATGGCTACACCTTC.

This clonotype was seen many times. The CDR3 spells CSASSILPTGTGNTIYF. The DNA of the CDR3 is TGCAGTGCTAGCAGTATCCTCCCGACAGGGACTGGAAACACCATATATTTT. This chain uses TRBV20-1 with TRBJ1-3, with 7 nucleotides matching TRBD1. CDR1 and CDR2 (germline): DFQATT, SNEGSKA (reference sequence). This CDR3 contains 17 residues. Losses at the gene ends were 3 bases for V and 2 bases for J; bases not matched to a gene: 13.

This clonotype was seen at least ten times. This sequence joins TRBV12-3 or TRBV12-4 and TRBJ1-1; possibly TRBD1 for D (6 bases). Between the trimmed V and J ends, which lost 3 bases and 7 bases, there was a span of 12 bases. There are 13 residues in the CDR3. Here the CDR3 DNA reads TGTGCCAGCAGTTTTACAGGGTTGTATGAAGCTTTCTTT. It is translated as CASSFTGLYEAFF.

The table lists this clonotype with many counts. Here the CDR3 DNA reads TGTGCCAGCAGCCTTCTACCGGGCCGGGGGACAGATACGCAGTATTTT. Its protein product is CASSLLPGRGTDTQYF. V and J are TRBV14 and TRBJ2-3; possibly TRBD2 for D (6 bases). CDR3 length equals 16 residues. Trimming cost V 4 bases and J 3 bases, with 17 bases left between them. In germline, CDR1 is SGHDN, CDR2 FVKESK.

This clonotype was found many times. The chain employs TRBV7-2 and TRBJ1-1, with TRBD1 matching 10 bases. The germline CDR1 and CDR2 sequences are SGHTA and FQGNSA. The V segment lost 1 base and the J segment 4 bases; nucleotides outside the gene matches: 9. The CDR3 spans 17 residues. The CDR3 sequence: CASSLVGTGDGTTEAFF. The CDR3, as DNA: TGTGCCAGCAGCTTAGTTGGGACAGGGGATGGGACCACTGAAGCTTTCTTT.

This clonotype was seen only once. An end of the junction does not agree with germline; a read error may underlie this. The chain's CDR3 is CTSSLRQDNSPLHF. CDR3 DNA sequence: TGCACCAGCAGCTTGAGGCAGGACAATTCACCCCTCCACTTT. This chain links TRBV5-1 with TRBJ1-6, with D hard to call. CDR1 and CDR2 from the germline V gene are SGHRS and YFSETQ. CDR3 size: 14 residues.

This clonotype was seen at least ten times. The gene calls are TRBV10-3 and TRBJ2-1, with 8 bases matching TRBD2. Per the germline V gene, CDR1 is ENHRY and CDR2 is SYGVKD. There are 14 residues in the CDR3. J was trimmed by 8 bases and V by 3 bases; bases with no gene match: 6. The CDR3: CAISEMAGGYEQFF. DNA for the CDR3: TGTGCCATCAGTGAAATGGCGGGGGGTTATGAGCAGTTCTTC.

This clonotype was seen at least ten times. The chain combines TRBV20-1 with TRBJ1-2, with a tentative D call TRBD1 (6 bases). V dropped 5 bases and J dropped 8 bases, with 15 bases sitting between them. The CDR3 sequence is 12 residues long. Germline V CDR1 and CDR2: DFQATT, SNEGSKA (reference sequence). DNA for the CDR3: TGCAGTGCTCACGAGGGGGGGCACGGCTACACCTTC. Its translation is CSAHEGGHGYTF.

This clonotype was recorded many times. Mismatch with germline at one junction end may stem from a read error. The V gene is TRBV15, the J gene TRBJ2-1, with TRBD1 matching 10 bases. CDR1 LNHNV and CDR2 YYDKDF come from the germline V gene (reference sequence). The CDR3 runs to 16 residues. The CDR3 sequence is CATSRDTGTGAGEQFF. Here the CDR3 DNA reads TGTGCTACCAGCAGAGACACCGGGACAGGGGCGGGTGAGCAGTTCTTC. Together with reference TRBV15 and TRBJ2-1, the CDR3 gives the full variable domain: DAMVIQNPRYQVTQFGKPVTLSCSQTLNHNVMYWYQQKSSQAPKLLFHYYDKDFNNEADTPDNFQSRRPNTSFCFLDIRSPGLGDTAMYLCATSRDTGTGAGEQFFGPGTRLTVL.

In this sample, this clonotype turned up a few times. This rearrangement joins TRBV4-2 to TRBJ2-7; 10 nucleotides match TRBD2. V lost 0 bases, J lost 2 bases, and 1 base stayed unmatched. The CDR3 is 15 amino acids. Germline V CDR1 and CDR2: LGHNA, YNFKEQ. The DNA for the CDR3 is TGTGCCAGCAGCCAAGAGAGCGGGGGGGCCTACGAGCAGTACTTC. It yields the protein CASSQESGGAYEQYF.

The table lists this clonotype with many counts. This chain links TRBV5-1 with TRBJ1-1; D possibly corresponds to TRBD1 (5 bases). CDR3 length: 16 amino acids. V was cut by 0 bases and J by 1 base, with 13 bases left in between. Germline V CDR1 and CDR2: SGHRS, YFSETQ. CDR3 protein: CASSLVAGRQNTEAFF. In nucleotides, the CDR3 is TGCGCCAGCAGCTTGGTGGCAGGGAGACAGAACACTGAAGCTTTCTTT.

This clonotype was picked up many times. The chain couples TRBV5-1 to TRBJ2-3; tentatively, D is TRBD1 (6 bases). The germline V and J ends were trimmed by 1 base and 0 bases, with 18 bases remaining between them. The CDR3 has 18 amino acids. Germline V gene sequence: CDR1 SGHRS, CDR2 YFSETQ. The CDR3 sequence is CASSLLLTGPTSTDTQYF. As DNA, the CDR3 is TGCGCCAGCAGCTTGCTTCTAACAGGGCCCACTAGCACAGATACGCAGTATTTT.

This clonotype showed up many times. The chain links TRBV20-1 to TRBJ2-3, with 12 bases lining up with TRBD1. Germline CDR1 DFQATT, CDR2 SNEGSKA (reference sequence). This CDR3 is built from 14 residues. V shed 6 bases and J 7 bases; nucleotides not matched to a gene: 8. The CDR3 region has the DNA TGCAGTGCCAAACCGGGACAGGGGGCATATACGCAGTATTTT. This codes for CSAKPGQGAYTQYF.

This clonotype has only a few counts. V usage is TRBV6-6 and J usage is TRBJ2-7, with 13 bases fitting TRBD2. V dropped 4 bases and J dropped 6; count of bases not matched to a gene: 6. Germline V gene data show CDR1 as MNHNY and CDR2 as SVGAGI (reference sequence). This CDR3 contains 15 residues. The CDR3 protein is CASSSPLAGGLEQYF. The DNA of the CDR3 is TGTGCCAGCAGTTCTCCACTAGCGGGGGGGCTCGAGCAGTACTTC.